A selection of T cell receptor beta chains follows, all from one sample in a study of cytomegalovirus exposure and HLA in healthy donors. Method: immunoSEQ multiplex PCR; TCRdb's copy keeps in-frame clones and lacks some. The sample yields about 94,000 clones, approximately 78% seen once. Material for sequencing was PBMCs. The receptors come from a woman in her sixties in good health and CMV-seronegative. CDR3s include the opening cysteine and the closing phenylalanine or tryptophan. Each record gives: clone size, D gene, J gene, V gene, CDR3 DNA, CDR3 protein. A D gene is named only where the DNA matches it firmly. Clone sizes are given selectively: once, few, many, or a class where the clone is expanded.

clone size: NA; D gene: NA; J gene: TRBJ1-6; V gene: TRBV10-2; CDR3 DNA: TGCGCCAGCAGTGCTCCCAATTCACCCCTCCACTTT; CDR3 protein: CASSAPNSPLHF
clone size: NA; D gene: TRBD1; J gene: TRBJ2-5; V gene: TRBV7-9; CDR3 DNA: TGTGCCAGCAGCTCCACAGGGGGTAACTTGGAGACCCAGTACTTC; CDR3 protein: CASSSTGGNLETQYF
clone size: few; D gene: NA; J gene: TRBJ2-7; V gene: TRBV25-1; CDR3 DNA: TGTGCCAGCAGTGAAACCTACGAGCAGTACTTC; CDR3 protein: CASSETYEQYF
clone size: NA; D gene: NA; J gene: TRBJ2-1; V gene: TRBV28; CDR3 DNA: TGTGCCAGCAGAAGCGCCTACAATGAGCAGTTCTTC; CDR3 protein: CASRSAYNEQFF
clone size: once; D gene: NA; J gene: TRBJ2-7; V gene: TRBV6-5; CDR3 DNA: TGTGCCAGCAGTTACTCGGGGGGACTGGTAAGCGAGCAGTACTTC; CDR3 protein: CASSYSGGLVSEQYF
clone size: NA; D gene: TRBD1; J gene: TRBJ2-3; V gene: TRBV4-3; CDR3 DNA: TGCGCCAGCAGCCATGGATGGACAGGGGGGGTAGATACGCAGTATTTT; CDR3 protein: CASSHGWTGGVDTQYF
clone size: NA; D gene: TRBD2; J gene: TRBJ2-7; V gene: TRBV19; CDR3 DNA: TGTGCCAGTAGTTTCGGCGGGAGCTACGAGCAGTACTTC; CDR3 protein: CASSFGGSYEQYF
clone size: NA; D gene: TRBD2; J gene: TRBJ2-3; V gene: TRBV5-6; CDR3 DNA: TGTGCCAGCAGCTTGTCTCTAGCGGGGGTGGTAGATACGCAGTATTTT; CDR3 protein: CASSLSLAGVVDTQYF
clone size: NA; D gene: NA; J gene: TRBJ2-1; V gene: TRBV11-3; CDR3 DNA: TGTGCCAGCAGCTTAGGCAGCTACAATGAGCAGTTCTTC; CDR3 protein: CASSLGSYNEQFF
clone size: NA; D gene: TRBD1; J gene: TRBJ1-4; V gene: TRBV19; CDR3 DNA: TGTGCCAGTAGTATCTCTAGGGGGCGCAAGGAAAAACTGTTTTTT; CDR3 protein: CASSISRGRKEKLFF
clone size: NA; D gene: TRBD1; J gene: TRBJ1-2; V gene: TRBV5-4; CDR3 DNA: TGTGCCAGCAGCCCTAACGACAGGGAACTCTATGGCTACACCTTC; CDR3 protein: CASSPNDRELYGYTF
clone size: NA; D gene: NA; J gene: TRBJ1-2; V gene: TRBV5-6; CDR3 DNA: TGTGCCAGCAGCTTTATCCAGGGAACGGAAGGCTACACCTTC; CDR3 protein: CASSFIQGTEGYTF
clone size: NA; D gene: NA; J gene: TRBJ2-7; V gene: TRBV7-2; CDR3 DNA: TGTGCCAGCACCCTAGGGTTGGCTAGCGACGAGCAGTACTTC; CDR3 protein: CASTLGLASDEQYF